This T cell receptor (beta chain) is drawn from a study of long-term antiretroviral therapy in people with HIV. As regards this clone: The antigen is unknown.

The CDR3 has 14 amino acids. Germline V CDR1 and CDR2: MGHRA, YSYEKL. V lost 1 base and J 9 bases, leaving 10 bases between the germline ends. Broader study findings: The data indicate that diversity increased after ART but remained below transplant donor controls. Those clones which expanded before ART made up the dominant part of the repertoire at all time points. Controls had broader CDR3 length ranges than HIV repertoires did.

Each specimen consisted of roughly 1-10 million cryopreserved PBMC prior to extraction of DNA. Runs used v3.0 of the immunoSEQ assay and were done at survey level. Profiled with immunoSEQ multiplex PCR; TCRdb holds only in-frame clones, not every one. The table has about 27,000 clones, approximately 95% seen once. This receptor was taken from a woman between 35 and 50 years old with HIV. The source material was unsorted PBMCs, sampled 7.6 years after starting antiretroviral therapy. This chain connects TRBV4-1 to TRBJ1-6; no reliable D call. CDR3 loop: CASSQAPDSSPLHF. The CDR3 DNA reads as TGCGCCAGCAGCCAAGCCCCGGACTCTTCACCCCTCCACTTT.